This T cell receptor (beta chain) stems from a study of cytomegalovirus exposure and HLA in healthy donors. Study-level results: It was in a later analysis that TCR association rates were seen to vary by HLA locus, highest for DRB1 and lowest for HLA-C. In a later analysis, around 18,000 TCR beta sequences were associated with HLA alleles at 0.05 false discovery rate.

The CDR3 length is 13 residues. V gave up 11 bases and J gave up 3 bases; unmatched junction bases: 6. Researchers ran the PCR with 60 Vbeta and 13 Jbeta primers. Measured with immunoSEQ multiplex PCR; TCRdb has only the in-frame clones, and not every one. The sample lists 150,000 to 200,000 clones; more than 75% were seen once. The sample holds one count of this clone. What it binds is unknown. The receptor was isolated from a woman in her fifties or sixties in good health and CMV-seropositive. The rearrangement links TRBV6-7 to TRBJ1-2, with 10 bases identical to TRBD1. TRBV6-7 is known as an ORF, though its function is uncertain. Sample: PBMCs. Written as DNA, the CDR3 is TGTGCCCCGGACAGGGGGGGATACTATGGCTACACCTTC. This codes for CAPDRGGYYGYTF.